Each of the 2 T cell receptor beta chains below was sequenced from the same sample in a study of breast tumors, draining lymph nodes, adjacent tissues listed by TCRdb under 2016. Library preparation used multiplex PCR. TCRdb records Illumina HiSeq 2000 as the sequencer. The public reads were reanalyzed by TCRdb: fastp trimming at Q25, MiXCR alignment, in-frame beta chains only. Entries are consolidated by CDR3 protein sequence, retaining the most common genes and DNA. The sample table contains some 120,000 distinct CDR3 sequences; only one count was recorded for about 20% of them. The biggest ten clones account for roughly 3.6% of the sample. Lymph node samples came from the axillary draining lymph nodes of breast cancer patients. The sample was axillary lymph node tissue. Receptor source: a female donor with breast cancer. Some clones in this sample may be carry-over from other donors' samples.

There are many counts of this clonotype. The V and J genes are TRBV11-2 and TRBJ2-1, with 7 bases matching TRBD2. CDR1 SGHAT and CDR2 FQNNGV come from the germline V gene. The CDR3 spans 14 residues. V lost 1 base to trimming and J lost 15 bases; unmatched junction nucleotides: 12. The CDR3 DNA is TGTGCCAGCAGCTTAGTCGAGAGAAGCGGGAAGTCGTTCTTC. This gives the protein CASSLVERSGKSFF.

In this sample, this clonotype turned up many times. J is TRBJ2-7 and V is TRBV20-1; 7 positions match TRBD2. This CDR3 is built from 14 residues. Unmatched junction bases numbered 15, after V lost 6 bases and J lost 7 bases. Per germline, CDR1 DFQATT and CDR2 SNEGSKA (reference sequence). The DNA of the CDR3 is TGCAGTGCCGACGCGGGCACCCGGGGGGAGGAGCAGTACTTC. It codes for CSADAGTRGEEQYF.